This TCR beta chain was documented in a study of response to subunit inactivated influenza vaccine. MiXCR, run by TCRdb on the RT-PCR reads, gives a single entry per CDR3 protein. The table lists more than 550,000 distinct CDR3 sequences, roughly 10% of them singletons. This clonotype showed up many times. The same sample was also used in a study of T cells expressing NK-cell markers. That source notes: Libraries used 5'RACE template switching adding universal primer site and UMIs. The sequencing cohort of eight donors included seven HCMV-seropositive individuals and one seronegative individual. It was still unclear whether expanded NKG2C+ T cell clones were HCMV specific.

The receptor's source is a man in his fifties or sixties who received an inactivated influenza vaccine. This specimen consisted of PBMCs from blood, obtained on the day of vaccination.

The CDR3 DNA reads as TGTGCCAGCAGTTTAGCGGGACAGGGTAGAGGAGCCAATCAGCCCCAGCATTTT. Its translation: CASSLAGQGRGANQPQHF. The chain combines TRBV12-3 or TRBV12-4 with TRBJ1-5, with TRBD1 identical over 9 bases. This CDR3 is 18 amino acids long. The ends lost 0 bases at V and 3 bases at J; junction bases unmatched: 9.